This T cell receptor (beta chain) was documented in a study of control samples from healthy donors and cancer patients. TCRdb's copy holds only in-frame clones and misses some; the assay was immunoSEQ multiplex PCR. In the table there are some 70,000 clones, under 85% of which are singletons. The germline CDR1 and CDR2 sequences are MNHEY and SMNVEV (reference sequence). The CDR3 spans 14 residues. Between the trimmed V and J ends, which lost 2 bases and 1 base, there was a span of 8 bases. This clonotype was obtained from a man aged 60 to 75 in good health. V gene TRBV27 combines with J gene TRBJ1-1; no definite D call. The sequencing input was blood. The CDR3: CASSLKGQNTEAFF. The CDR3 nucleotides read TGTGCCAGCAGTTTAAAGGGCCAGAACACTGAAGCTTTCTTT.